The clone carrying this T cell receptor (beta chain) was detected many times. As yet, its antigen is unknown. The CDR3 sequence is 12 residues long. The germline V gene has CDR1 DFQATT and CDR2 SNEGSKA (reference sequence). The V end was cut by 5 bases, the J end by 7 bases, with 14 bases between. The sample originates from a study of Graves' ophthalmopathy and Graves' hyperthyroidism. The overall study: Stable hyperthyroidism meant no ophthalmopathy within 18 months of follow-up.

Whole-study results and caveats: In separating ophthalmopathy from stable hyperthyroidism, a 13-signature model achieved 85% to 90% sensitivity and 81.08% specificity. Predictions made by the model for ophthalmopathy progression reached 65% to 71% sensitivity and just under 75% specificity.

Clinicians diagnosed using symptoms, serum thyroxine, TRAb, thyroid ultrasound and orbital computed tomography. Transcripts of RNA were the source for amplifying TCR beta CDR3 regions. Second-round multiplex PCR followed a first-round RT-PCR using HTBI primers. TCRdb processed the multiplex PCR reads anew with MiXCR; each CDR3 protein has one entry. The sample comprises about 550,000 distinct CDR3 sequences, less than 40% of which are singletons, and about 4% rests with the top ten. The sequence came from an adult man with Graves' hyperthyroidism. Sequencing used peripheral blood or thyroid tissue (not recorded which). The chain uses TRBV20-1 and TRBJ1-2, with D perhaps TRBD1 (5 bases). CDR3 sequence (DNA): TGCAGTGCTGGCTACGGACATTCTGGCTACACCTTC. This codes for CSAGYGHSGYTF.